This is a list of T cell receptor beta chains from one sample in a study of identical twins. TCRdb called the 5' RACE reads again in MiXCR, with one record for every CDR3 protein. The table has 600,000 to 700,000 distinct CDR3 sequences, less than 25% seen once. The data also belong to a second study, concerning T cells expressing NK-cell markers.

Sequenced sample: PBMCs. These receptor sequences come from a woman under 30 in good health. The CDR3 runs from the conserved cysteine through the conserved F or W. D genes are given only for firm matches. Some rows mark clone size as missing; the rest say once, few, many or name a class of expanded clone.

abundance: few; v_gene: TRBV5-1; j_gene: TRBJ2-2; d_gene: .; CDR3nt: TGCGCCAGCAGCTTGGCCATCAGCTCCGGGGAGCTGTTTTTT; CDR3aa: CASSLAISSGELFF
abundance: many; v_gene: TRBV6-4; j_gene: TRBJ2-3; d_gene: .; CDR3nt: TGTGCCACGGGTACCCATATAACAGATACGCAGTATTTT; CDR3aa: CATGTHITDTQYF
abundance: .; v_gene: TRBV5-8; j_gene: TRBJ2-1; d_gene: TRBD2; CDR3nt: TGTGCCAGCACGAGGACTAGCGGCCTCGGGGAGCAGTTCTTC; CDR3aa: CASTRTSGLGEQFF
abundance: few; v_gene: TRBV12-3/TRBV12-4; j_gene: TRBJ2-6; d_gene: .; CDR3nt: TGTGCCAGCAGCCGCGGGGAAGCTGGGGCCAACGTCCTGACTTTC; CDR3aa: CASSRGEAGANVLTF
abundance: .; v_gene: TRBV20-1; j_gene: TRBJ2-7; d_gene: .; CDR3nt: TGCAGTGCTAGGGAGGGGGACTCAAAGCAGTACTTC; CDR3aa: CSAREGDSKQYF
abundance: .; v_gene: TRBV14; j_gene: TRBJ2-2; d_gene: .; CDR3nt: TGTGCCAGCAGCCAAGGAGGATGGCAGCGGAACACCGGGGAGCTGTTTTTT; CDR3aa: CASSQGGWQRNTGELFF
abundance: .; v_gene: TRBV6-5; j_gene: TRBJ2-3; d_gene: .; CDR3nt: TGTGCCAGCAGTTACTCCTCGGGGGCTAGCACAGATACGCAGTATTTT; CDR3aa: CASSYSSGASTDTQYF
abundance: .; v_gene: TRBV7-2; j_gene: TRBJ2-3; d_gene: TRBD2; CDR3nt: TGTGCCAGCAGCTTAGCGGCGGGCGGGGGGTACACAGATACGCAGTATTTT; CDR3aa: CASSLAAGGGYTDTQYF
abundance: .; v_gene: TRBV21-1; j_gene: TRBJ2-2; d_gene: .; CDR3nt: TGTGCCAGCAGCAGCCTAGCGGCAGGCAACACCGGGGAGCTGTTTTTT; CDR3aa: CASSSLAAGNTGELFF
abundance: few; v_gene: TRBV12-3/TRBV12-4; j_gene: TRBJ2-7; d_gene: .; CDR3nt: TGTGCCAGCAGTTTAGGACCTCAGGTTGGGGAGCAGTACTTC; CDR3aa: CASSLGPQVGEQYF
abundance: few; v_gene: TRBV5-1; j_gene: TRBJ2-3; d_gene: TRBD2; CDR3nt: TGCGCCAGCAGCCCATCTAGCGGGGGCACAGATACGCAGTATTTT; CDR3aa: CASSPSSGGTDTQYF
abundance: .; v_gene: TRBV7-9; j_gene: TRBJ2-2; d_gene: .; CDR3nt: TGTGCCAGCAGCCATGACAGGTGGAACGGGGAGCTGTTTTTT; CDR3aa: CASSHDRWNGELFF
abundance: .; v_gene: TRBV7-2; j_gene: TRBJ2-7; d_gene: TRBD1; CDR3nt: TGTGCCAGCAGCCTGTGGGGACAGAACTACGAGCAGTACTTC; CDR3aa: CASSLWGQNYEQYF
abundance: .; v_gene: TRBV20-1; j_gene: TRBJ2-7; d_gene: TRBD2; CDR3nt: TGCAGTGCTAGAGTGGTCAGCGGGGGTCCCTACGAGCAGTACTTC; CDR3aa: CSARVVSGGPYEQYF
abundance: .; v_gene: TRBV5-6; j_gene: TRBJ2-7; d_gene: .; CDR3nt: TGTGCCAGCAGCTTGGAGGTCGGGGTCGCTAGCGCTTACGAGCAGTACTTC; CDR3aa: CASSLEVGVASAYEQYF
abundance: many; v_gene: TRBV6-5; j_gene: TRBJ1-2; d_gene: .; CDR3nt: TGTGCCAGCAGTTACTCACACGGGGGTGGATATGGCTACACCTTC; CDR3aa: CASSYSHGGGYGYTF
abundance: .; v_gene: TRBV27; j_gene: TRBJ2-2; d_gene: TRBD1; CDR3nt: TGTGCCAGCAGTAACTGGGACAGGGACGCCGGGGAGCTGTTTTTT; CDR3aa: CASSNWDRDAGELFF
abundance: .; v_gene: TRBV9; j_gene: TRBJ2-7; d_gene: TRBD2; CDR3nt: TGTGCCAGCAGCCTTACTCCTAGCGGGGGGTACGAGCAGTACTTC; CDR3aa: CASSLTPSGGYEQYF
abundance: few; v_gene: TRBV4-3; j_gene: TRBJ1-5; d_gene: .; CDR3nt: TGCGCCAGCAGCCGAGAAAGGAGAAGCAATCAGCCCCAGCATTTT; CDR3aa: CASSRERRSNQPQHF
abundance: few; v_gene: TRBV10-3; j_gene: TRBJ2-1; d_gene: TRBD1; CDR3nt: TGTGCCATCAGGAGGACAGGGATTTTCAATGAGCAGTTCTTC; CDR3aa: CAIRRTGIFNEQFF
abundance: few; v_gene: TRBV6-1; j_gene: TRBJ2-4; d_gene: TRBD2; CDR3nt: TGTGCCAGCAGTGAAGCTAGCGGGGGGGCAAACATTCAGTACTTC; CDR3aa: CASSEASGGANIQYF
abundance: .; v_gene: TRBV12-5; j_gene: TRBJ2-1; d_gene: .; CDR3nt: TGTGCTAGTGGTTTGAACCAGCGGGTTTACAATGAGCAGTTCTTC; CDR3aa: CASGLNQRVYNEQFF
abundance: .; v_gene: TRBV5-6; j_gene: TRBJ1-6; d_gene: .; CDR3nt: TGTGCCAGCAGCTTTGGACGGCCTTCACCCCTCCACTTT; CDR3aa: CASSFGRPSPLHF
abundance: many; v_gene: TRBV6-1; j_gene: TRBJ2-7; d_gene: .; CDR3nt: TGTGCCAGCAGTGAAGGACAGAACTTCTCCTACGAGCAGTACTTC; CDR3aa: CASSEGQNFSYEQYF
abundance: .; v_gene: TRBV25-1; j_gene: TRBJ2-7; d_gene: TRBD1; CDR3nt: TGTGCCAGCAGTGGTGGGACAGGGGCGGGGGAGCAGTACTTC; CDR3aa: CASSGGTGAGEQYF
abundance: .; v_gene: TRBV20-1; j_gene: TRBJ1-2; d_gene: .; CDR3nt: TGCAGTGCCTCTAGACCCGGAGGCTACACCTTC; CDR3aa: CSASRPGGYTF
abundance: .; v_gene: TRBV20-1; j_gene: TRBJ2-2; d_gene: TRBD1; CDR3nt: TGCAGTGCTAGAGGTGGGACAGCCACCGGGGAGCTGTTTTTT; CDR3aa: CSARGGTATGELFF
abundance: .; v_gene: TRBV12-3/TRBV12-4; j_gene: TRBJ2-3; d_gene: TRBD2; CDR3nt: TGTGCCAGCAGTTCCCAACTAGCGGGGGATACAGATACGCAGTATTTT; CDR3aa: CASSSQLAGDTDTQYF
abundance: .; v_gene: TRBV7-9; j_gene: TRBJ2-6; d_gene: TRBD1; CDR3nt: TGTGCCAGCAGCTTGGGACAGGGGAGCTCTGGGGCCAACGTCCTGACTTTC; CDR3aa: CASSLGQGSSGANVLTF
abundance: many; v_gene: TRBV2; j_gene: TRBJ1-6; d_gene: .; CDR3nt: TGTGCCAGCAGTGAAGCAGGGAGCAATTCACCCCTCCACTTT; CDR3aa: CASSEAGSNSPLHF
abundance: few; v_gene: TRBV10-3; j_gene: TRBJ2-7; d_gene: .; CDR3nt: TGTGCCACCTTGGGTATCTACGAGCAGTACTTC; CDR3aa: CATLGIYEQYF
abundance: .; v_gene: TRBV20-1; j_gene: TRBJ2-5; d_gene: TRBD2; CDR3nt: TGCAGTGCCATTCCCGGGACTAATGGCGAGACCCAGTACTTC; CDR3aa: CSAIPGTNGETQYF